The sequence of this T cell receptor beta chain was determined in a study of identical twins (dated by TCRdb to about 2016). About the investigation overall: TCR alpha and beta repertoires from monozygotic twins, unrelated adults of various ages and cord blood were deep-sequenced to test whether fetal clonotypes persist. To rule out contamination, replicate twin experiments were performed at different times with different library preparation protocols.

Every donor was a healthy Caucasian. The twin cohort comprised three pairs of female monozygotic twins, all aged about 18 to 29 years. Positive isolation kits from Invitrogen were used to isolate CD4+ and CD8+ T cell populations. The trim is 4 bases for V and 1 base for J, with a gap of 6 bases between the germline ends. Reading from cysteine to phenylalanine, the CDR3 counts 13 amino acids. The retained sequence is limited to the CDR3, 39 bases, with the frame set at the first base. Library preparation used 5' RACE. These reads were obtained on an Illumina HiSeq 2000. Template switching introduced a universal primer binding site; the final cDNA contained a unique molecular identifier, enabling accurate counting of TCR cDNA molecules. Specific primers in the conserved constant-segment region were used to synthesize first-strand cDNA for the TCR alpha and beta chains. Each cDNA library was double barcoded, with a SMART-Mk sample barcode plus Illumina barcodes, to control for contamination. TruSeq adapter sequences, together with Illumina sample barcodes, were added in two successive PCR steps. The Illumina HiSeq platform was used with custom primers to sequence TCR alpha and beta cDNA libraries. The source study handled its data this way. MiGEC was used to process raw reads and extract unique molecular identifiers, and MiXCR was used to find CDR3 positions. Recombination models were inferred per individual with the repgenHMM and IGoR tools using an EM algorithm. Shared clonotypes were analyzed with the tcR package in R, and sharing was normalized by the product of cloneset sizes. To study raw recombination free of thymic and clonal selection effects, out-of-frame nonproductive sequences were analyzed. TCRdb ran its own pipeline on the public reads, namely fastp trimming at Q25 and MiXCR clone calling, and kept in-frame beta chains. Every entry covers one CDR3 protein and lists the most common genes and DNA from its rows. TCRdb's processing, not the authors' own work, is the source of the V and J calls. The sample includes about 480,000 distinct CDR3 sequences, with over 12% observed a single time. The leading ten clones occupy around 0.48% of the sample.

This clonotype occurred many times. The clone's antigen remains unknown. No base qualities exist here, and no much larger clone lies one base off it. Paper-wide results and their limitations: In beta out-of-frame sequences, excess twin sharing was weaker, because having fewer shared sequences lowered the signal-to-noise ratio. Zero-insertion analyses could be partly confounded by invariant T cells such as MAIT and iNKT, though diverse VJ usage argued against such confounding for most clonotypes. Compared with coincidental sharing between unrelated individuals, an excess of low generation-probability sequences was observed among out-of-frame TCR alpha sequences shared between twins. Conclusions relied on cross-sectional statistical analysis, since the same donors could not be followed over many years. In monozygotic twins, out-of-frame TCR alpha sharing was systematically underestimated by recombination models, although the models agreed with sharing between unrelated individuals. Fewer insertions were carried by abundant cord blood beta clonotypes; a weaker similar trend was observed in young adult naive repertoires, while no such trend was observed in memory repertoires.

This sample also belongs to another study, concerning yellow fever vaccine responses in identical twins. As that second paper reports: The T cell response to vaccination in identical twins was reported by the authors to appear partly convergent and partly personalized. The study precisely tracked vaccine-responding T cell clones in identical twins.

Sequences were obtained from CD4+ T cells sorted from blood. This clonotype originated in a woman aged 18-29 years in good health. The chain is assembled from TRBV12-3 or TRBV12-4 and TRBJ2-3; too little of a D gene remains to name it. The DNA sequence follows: TGTGCCAGCAGTTATACAGGCACAGATACGCAGTATTTT. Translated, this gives CASSYTGTDTQYF.